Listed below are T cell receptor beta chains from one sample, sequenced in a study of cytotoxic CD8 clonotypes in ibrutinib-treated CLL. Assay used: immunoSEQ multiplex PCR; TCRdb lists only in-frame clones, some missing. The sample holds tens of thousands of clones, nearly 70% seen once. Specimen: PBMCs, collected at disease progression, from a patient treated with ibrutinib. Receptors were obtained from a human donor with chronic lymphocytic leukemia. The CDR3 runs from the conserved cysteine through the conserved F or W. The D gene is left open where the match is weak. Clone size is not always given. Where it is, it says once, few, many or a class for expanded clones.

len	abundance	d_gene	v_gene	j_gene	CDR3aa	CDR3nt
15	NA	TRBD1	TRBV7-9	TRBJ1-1	CASSLFGTGDPEAFF	TGTGCCAGCAGCTTATTTGGGACAGGGGATCCCGAAGCTTTCTTT
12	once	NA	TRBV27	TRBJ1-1	CASSSAGGRAFF	TGTGCCAGCAGTTCAGCCGGAGGGAGAGCTTTCTTT
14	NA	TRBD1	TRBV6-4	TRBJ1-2	CASSEGQGDYGYTF	TGTGCCAGCAGTGAGGGGCAGGGGGACTATGGCTACACCTTC
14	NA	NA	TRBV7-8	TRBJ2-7	CASSLGTNIYEQYF	TGTGCCAGCAGCTTAGGGACCAACATATACGAGCAGTACTTC
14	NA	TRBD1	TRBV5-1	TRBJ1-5	CASSLGDRNQPQHF	TGCGCCAGCAGCTTAGGGGACAGGAACCAGCCCCAGCATTTT
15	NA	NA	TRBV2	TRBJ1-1	CASSEQGPLNTEAFF	TGTGCCAGCAGTGAACAGGGACCACTGAACACTGAAGCTTTCTTT
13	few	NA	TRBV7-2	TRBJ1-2	CASSPGKAYGYTF	TGTGCCAGCAGCCCAGGAAAGGCCTATGGCTACACCTTC
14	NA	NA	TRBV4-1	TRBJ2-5	CASSQDNRPGTQYF	TGCGCCAGCAGCCAAGATAACCGACCAGGGACCCAGTACTTC
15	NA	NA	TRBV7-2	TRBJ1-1	CASSLVGGEVTEAFF	TGTGCCAGCAGCTTAGTCGGTGGGGAGGTCACTGAAGCTTTCTTT
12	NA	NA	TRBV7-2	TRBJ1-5	CASSFPDQPQHF	TGTGCCAGCAGCTTCCCAGATCAGCCCCAGCATTTT
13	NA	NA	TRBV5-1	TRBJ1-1	CASRRLMNTEAFF	TGCGCCAGCCGAAGACTAATGAACACTGAAGCTTTCTTT
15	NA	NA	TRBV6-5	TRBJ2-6	CASSHRGTGANVLTF	TGTGCCAGCAGCCATCGGGGTACTGGGGCCAACGTCCTGACTTTC
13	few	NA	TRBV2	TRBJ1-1	CASSEVGGSEAFF	TGTGCCAGCAGTGAAGTTGGAGGGTCTGAAGCTTTCTTT
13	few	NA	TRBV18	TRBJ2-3	CASSPARADTQYF	TGTGCCAGCTCACCCGCGAGAGCAGATACGCAGTATTTT
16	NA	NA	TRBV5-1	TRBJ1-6	CASSFSLTGLESPLHF	TGCGCCAGCAGCTTCTCCCTGACAGGCCTAGAATCACCCCTCCACTTT
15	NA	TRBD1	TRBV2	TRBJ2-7	CASSGWDRGLHEQYF	TGTGCCAGCAGTGGTTGGGACAGGGGTCTCCACGAGCAGTACTTC
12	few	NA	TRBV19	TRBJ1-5	CASKTTTEPQHF	TGTGCCAGTAAAACAACAACAGAGCCCCAGCATTTT
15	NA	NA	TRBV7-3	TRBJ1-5	CASSWEGGCNQPQHF	TGTGCCAGCAGCTGGGAAGGGGGTTGCAATCAGCCCCAGCATTTT
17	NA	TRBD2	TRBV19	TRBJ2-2	CASTLLAGATNTGELFF	TGTGCCAGTACCCTCCTAGCGGGGGCTACGAACACCGGGGAGCTGTTTTTT
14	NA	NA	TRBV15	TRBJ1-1	CATSRDLLDTEAFF	TGTGCCACCAGCAGAGATCTCTTGGACACTGAAGCTTTCTTT
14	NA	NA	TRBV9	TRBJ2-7	CASSVGGSSYEQYF	TGTGCCAGCAGCGTAGGGGGTAGCTCCTACGAGCAGTACTTC